This entry concerns a single TCR beta chain. The CDR3 contains 14 residues. Participants were aged roughly 18 to 89 years from around 26 US areas. Participants' reported clinical history set cohort assignment. These data belong to a study of blood T cell repertoires in COVID-19. The wider study: The cDNA or gDNA used as material had been derived from T cells, B-cell-depleted T cells, or PBMCs.

TCRdb's copy holds only in-frame clones and misses some; the assay was immunoSEQ multiplex PCR. The sample lists fewer than 200,000 clones, 65% to 85% seen once, with around 5.1% in the top ten. This TCR was sampled from a woman in her thirties or forties with acute COVID-19. The material sequenced was PBMCs or T cells enriched from blood (not recorded which). This chain joins TRBV21-1 and TRBJ2-7; the table names TRBD2, a call not compared with the DNA. TRBV21-1 is shown as a pseudogene. In DNA form, the CDR3 reads TGTGCCAGCAGCAAAAGGACTAACTGGGCCGAGCAGTACGTC. Translated: CASSKRTNWAEQYV.